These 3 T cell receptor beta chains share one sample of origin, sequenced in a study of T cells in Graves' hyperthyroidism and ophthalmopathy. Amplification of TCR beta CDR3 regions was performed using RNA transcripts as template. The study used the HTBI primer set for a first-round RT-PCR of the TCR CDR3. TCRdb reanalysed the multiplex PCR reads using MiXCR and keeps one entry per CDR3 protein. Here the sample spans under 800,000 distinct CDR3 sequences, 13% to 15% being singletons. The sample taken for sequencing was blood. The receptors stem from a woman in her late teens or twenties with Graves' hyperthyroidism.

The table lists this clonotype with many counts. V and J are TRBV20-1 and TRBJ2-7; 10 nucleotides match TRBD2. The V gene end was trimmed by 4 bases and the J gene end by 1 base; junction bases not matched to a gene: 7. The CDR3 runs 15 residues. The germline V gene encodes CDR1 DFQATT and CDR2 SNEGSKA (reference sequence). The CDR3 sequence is CSAKRSTSGSYEQYF. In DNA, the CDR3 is TGCAGTGCTAAACGATCGACTAGCGGGTCCTACGAGCAGTACTTC.

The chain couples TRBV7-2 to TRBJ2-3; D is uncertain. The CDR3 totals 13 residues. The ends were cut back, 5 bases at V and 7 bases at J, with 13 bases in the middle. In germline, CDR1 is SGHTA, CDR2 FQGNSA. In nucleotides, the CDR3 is TGTGCCAGCAGCCCTCCAGTCTCCCATACGCAGTATTTT. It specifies CASSPPVSHTQYF.

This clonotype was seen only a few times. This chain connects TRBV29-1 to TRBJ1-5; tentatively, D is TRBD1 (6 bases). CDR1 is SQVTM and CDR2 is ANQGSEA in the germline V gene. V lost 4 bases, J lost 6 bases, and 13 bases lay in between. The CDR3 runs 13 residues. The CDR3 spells CSVVAGAGQPQHF. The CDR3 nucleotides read TGCAGCGTTGTCGCAGGGGCTGGTCAGCCCCAGCATTTT. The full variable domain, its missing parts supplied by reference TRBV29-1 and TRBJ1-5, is SAVISQKPSRDICQRGTSLTIQCQVDSQVTMMFWYRQQPGQSLTLIATANQGSEATYESGFVIDKFPISRPNLTFSTLTVSNMSPEDSSIYLCSVVAGAGQPQHFGDGTRLSIL.